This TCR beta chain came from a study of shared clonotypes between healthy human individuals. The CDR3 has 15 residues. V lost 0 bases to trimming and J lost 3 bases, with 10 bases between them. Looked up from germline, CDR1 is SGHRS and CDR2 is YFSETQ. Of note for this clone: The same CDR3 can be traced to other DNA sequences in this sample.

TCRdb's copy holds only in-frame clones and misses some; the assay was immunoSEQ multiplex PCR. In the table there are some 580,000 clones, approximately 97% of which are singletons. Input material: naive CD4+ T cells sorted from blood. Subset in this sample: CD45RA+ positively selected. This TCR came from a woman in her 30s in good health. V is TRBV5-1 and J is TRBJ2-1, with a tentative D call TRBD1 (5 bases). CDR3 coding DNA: TGCGCCAGCAGCTTGGACAGGTTTGACTACAATGAGCAGTTCTTC. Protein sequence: CASSLDRFDYNEQFF.